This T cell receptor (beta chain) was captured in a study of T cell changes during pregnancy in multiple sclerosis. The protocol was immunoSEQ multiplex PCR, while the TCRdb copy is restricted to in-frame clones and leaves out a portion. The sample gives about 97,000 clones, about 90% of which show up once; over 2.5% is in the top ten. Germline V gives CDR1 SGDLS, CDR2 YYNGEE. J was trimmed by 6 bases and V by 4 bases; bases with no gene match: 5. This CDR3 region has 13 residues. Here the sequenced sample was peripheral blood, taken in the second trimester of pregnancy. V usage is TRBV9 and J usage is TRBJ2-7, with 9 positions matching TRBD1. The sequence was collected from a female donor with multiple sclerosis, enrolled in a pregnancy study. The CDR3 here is CASSLRQGGEQYF. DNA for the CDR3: TGTGCCAGCAGCCTCCGACAGGGGGGCGAGCAGTACTTC.